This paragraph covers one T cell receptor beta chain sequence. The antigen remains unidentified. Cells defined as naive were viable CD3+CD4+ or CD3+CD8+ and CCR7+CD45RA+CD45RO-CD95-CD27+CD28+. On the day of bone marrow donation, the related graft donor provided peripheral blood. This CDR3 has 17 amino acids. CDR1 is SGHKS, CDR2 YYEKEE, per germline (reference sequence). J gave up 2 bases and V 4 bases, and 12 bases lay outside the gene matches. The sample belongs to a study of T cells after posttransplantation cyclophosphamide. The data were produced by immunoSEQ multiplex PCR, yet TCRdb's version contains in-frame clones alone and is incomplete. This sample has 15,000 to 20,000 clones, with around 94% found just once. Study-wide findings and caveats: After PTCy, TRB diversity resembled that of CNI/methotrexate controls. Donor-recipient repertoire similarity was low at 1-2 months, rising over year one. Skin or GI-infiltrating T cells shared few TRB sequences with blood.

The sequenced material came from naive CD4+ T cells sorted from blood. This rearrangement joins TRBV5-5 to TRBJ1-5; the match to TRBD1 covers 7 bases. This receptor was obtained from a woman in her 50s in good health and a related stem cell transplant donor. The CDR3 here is CASSTTLDRAGNQPQHF. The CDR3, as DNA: TGTGCCAGCAGCACGACGTTAGACAGGGCCGGCAATCAGCCCCAGCATTTT.